One and the same sample provided the 10 T cell receptor beta chains below, sequenced in a study of blood T cell repertoires in COVID-19. Data came from immunoSEQ multiplex PCR; TCRdb stores just in-frame clones and leaves some out. Of 160,000 or so clones in the sample, about 88% were seen once. Specimen: peripheral blood. These receptors all come from a woman aged 45-65 years with COVID-19, enrolled during active disease.

The chain joins TRBV10-3 to TRBJ2-2, with 14 bases fitting TRBD2. This CDR3 has 14 residues. With V trimmed by 11 bases and J by 6 bases, 5 bases remained unmatched. In germline, CDR1 is ENHRY, CDR2 SYGVKD. The CDR3 DNA reads as TGTGCCTCCGGGACTAGCGGGGGATCCGGGGAGCTGTTTTTT. This gives the protein CASGTSGGSGELFF.

The chain uses TRBV4-1 and TRBJ1-2; TRBD1 matches 9 bases. Germline CDR1 reads MGHRA; CDR2 reads YSYEKL. J gave up 6 bases and V 3 bases, and 11 bases lay outside the gene matches. CDR3 size: 16 residues. The CDR3 DNA reads as TGCGCCAGCAGCCATATTATTCGGGACAGGGATAATGGCTACACCTTC. Translating gives CASSHIIRDRDNGYTF.

J is TRBJ1-4 and V is TRBV30; D not resolved. V lost 5 bases to trimming and J lost 10 bases, with 14 bases between them. There are 12 residues in the CDR3. Germline CDR1 reads GTSNPN; CDR2 reads SVGIG (reference sequence). DNA for the CDR3: TGTGCCTGGTGGCAGGAGGGAGGAAAACTGTTTTTT. It codes for CAWWQEGGKLFF.

The rearrangement joins TRBV28 to TRBJ1-1; no firm D call. The CDR3 extends over 11 amino acids. Germline CDR1 reads MDHEN; CDR2 reads SYDVKM. Trimming stripped 1 base from V and 7 bases from J, with 4 bases between. The CDR3 reads CASSLSIEAFF. The CDR3 DNA reads as TGTGCCAGCAGTTTATCCATTGAAGCTTTCTTT.

The chain is built from TRBV9 and TRBJ2-5; the match to TRBD2 covers 13 bases. Germline-derived CDR1 and CDR2 are SGDLS and YYNGEE. J was trimmed by 2 bases and V by 3 bases; bases with no gene match: 1. The CDR3 has 15 residues. Here the CDR3 DNA reads TGTGCCAGCAGCGAGACTAGCGGGGGGCAAGAGACCCAGTACTTC. It yields the protein CASSETSGGQETQYF.

The J gene is TRBJ2-7, the V gene TRBV19, with D perhaps TRBD2 (5 bases). CDR1 and CDR2 (germline): LNHDA, SQIVND (reference sequence). Trimming left V 11 bases short and J 2 bases short, with 13 bases between. The CDR3 extends over 12 amino acids. In nucleotides, the CDR3 is TGTGCCGCCGGAGACGGGACCTACGAGCAGTACTTC. Amino acids: CAAGDGTYEQYF.

The chain uses TRBV11-2 and TRBJ2-5; 8 bases match TRBD1. Germline CDR1 and CDR2: SGHAT and FQNNGV. V shed 2 bases and J 5 bases; nucleotides not matched to a gene: 7. The CDR3 sequence is 15 residues long. This CDR3 is CASSLFQGAGETQYF. CDR3 DNA: TGTGCCAGCAGCTTATTTCAGGGGGCGGGGGAGACCCAGTACTTC.

V and J are TRBV7-6 and TRBJ2-3, with D tentatively TRBD2 (6 bases). The CDR3 length is 15 residues. Trimming left V 1 base short and J 2 bases short, with 10 bases between. Germline V gene lookup returns CDR1 SGHVS and CDR2 FNYEAQ. CDR3 loop: CASSLEAGTTDTQYF. CDR3 nucleotides: TGTGCCAGCAGCTTAGAGGCGGGGACCACAGATACGCAGTATTTT.

V and J are TRBV3-1 (or the pseudogene TRBV3-2) and TRBJ2-3; 8 bases match TRBD2. This CDR3 contains 16 residues. V lost 4 bases to trimming and J lost 4 bases; unmatched junction nucleotides: 10. Looked up from germline, CDR1 is LGHDT and CDR2 is YNNKEL (reference sequence). CDR3 sequence reads: CASSPWTSRGADTQYF. The CDR3 region has the DNA TGTGCCAGCAGCCCCTGGACTAGCCGCGGCGCAGATACGCAGTATTTT.

The chain combines TRBV6-2 or TRBV6-3 with TRBJ2-7; possible D gene TRBD2, 6 bases. The V end was cut by 6 bases, the J end by 0 bases, with 15 bases between. Germline CDR1 is MNHEY and CDR2 is SVGEGT. The CDR3 extends over 15 amino acids. The CDR3 region is CASSPPAGSSYEQYF. CDR3 DNA: TGTGCCAGCAGCCCCCCGGCGGGGAGCTCCTACGAGCAGTACTTC.